This T cell receptor (beta chain) was found in a study of cytomegalovirus exposure and HLA in healthy donors. Study-level points and caveats: Specific recognition of CMV antigens was confirmed in vitro for a few chains (all CMV-associated). Fewer N-insertions than the 666-donor mean were reportedly shown by an Asian-associated ancestry cluster in a later analysis.

With respect to this clone: No antigen is known for it.

PCR was performed using 60 Vbeta and 13 Jbeta primers. Clones were read by immunoSEQ multiplex PCR, and TCRdb kept only the in-frame ones, dropping some. The table for this sample gives about 52,000 clones. This CDR3 has 13 amino acids. The germline gives CDR1 SGHVS, CDR2 FNYEAQ. V gave up 1 base and J gave up 6 bases, with 7 bases separating them. The chain employs TRBV7-6 and TRBJ1-5; D is undetermined. The TCR originated in a woman aged 60-75 years in good health and CMV-seropositive. The sample comprised PBMCs. The CDR3 region is CASSLGGPQPQHF. CDR3 DNA sequence: TGTGCCAGCAGCTTAGGCGGCCCTCAGCCCCAGCATTTT.